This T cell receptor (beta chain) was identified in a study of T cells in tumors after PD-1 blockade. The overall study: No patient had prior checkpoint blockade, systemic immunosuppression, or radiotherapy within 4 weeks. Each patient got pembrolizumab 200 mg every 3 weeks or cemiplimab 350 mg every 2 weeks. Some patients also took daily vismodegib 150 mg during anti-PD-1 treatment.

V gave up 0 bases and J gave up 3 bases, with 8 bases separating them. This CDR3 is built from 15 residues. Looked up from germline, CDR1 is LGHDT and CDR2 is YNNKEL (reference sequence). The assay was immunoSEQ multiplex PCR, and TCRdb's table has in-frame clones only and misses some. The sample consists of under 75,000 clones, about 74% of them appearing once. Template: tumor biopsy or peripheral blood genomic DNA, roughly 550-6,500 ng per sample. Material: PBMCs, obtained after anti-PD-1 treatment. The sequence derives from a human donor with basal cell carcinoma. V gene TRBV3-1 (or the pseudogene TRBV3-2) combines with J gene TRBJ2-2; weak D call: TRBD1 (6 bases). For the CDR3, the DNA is TGTGCCAGCAGCCAAGACAGGGGTTACACCGGGGAGCTGTTTTTT. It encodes CASSQDRGYTGELFF.